The rows below give T cell receptor beta chains drawn from one sample of a study of cytomegalovirus exposure and HLA in healthy donors. The repertoire was sequenced with immunoSEQ multiplex PCR; TCRdb's copy has only in-frame clones and lacks some. The sample shows about 140,000 clones, approximately 84% of them seen only once. The sample taken for sequencing was PBMCs. These receptors all stem from a woman aged 40 to 50 in good health and CMV-seronegative. CDR3s include the opening cysteine and the closing phenylalanine or tryptophan. Each record gives: CDR3 protein, CDR3 DNA, J gene, CDR3 length, D gene, V gene, clone size. A D gene is named only where the DNA matches it firmly. Some rows mark clone size as missing; the rest say once, few, many or name a class of expanded clone.

CASSSQGAGTGELFF,TGTGCCAGCAGTTCACAGGGGGCGGGCACCGGGGAGCTGTTTTTT,TRBJ2-2,15,TRBD1,TRBV27,.
CASSQRSTSGAKETQYF,TGTGCCAGCAGCCAGAGATCGACTAGCGGAGCTAAAGAGACCCAGTACTTC,TRBJ2-5,17,TRBD2,TRBV27,.
CASYTGGGYEQYF,TGTGCCAGTTACACAGGGGGCGGCTACGAGCAGTACTTC,TRBJ2-7,13,TRBD1,TRBV28,.
CAISGTATKDEQFF,TGTGCCATCAGTGGGACAGCTACAAAGGATGAGCAGTTCTTC,TRBJ2-1,14,.,TRBV10-3,.
CASTRTSGTNEQYF,TGTGCCAGTACCCGGACTAGCGGGACAAACGAGCAGTACTTC,TRBJ2-7,14,TRBD2,TRBV19,.
CASSSGTGRTNTEAFF,TGTGCCAGCAGTTCCGGGACAGGGCGAACAAACACTGAAGCTTTCTTT,TRBJ1-1,16,TRBD1,TRBV6-5,.
CASSFSSGNNQPQHF,TGTGCCAGCAGCTTTTCGTCAGGGAACAATCAGCCCCAGCATTTT,TRBJ1-5,15,.,TRBV7-2,.
CASSYPGLYREAFF,TGTGCCAGCAGCTACCCGGGTTTGTACAGGGAAGCTTTCTTT,TRBJ1-1,14,.,TRBV7-8,.
CASSLDYWTGNTGELFF,TGTGCCAGCAGCTTAGATTATTGGACAGGAAACACCGGGGAGCTGTTTTTT,TRBJ2-2,17,TRBD1,TRBV11-2,.
CASSLESGYNEQFF,TGTGCCAGCAGCTTAGAAAGCGGATACAATGAGCAGTTCTTC,TRBJ2-1,14,.,TRBV7-2,few
CASSQVFSPYEQYF,TGCGCCAGCAGCCAAGTTTTTAGCCCGTACGAGCAGTACTTC,TRBJ2-7,14,.,TRBV4-3,.
CASSLDSGWSYNEQFF,TGTGCCAGCAGCTTGGACTCAGGGTGGTCCTACAATGAGCAGTTCTTC,TRBJ2-1,16,.,TRBV5-6,.
CASSVHGTGELFF,TGTGCCAGCAGCGTCCACGGCACCGGGGAGCTGTTTTTT,TRBJ2-2,13,.,TRBV7-9,once
CASSLDRGHGYTF,TGTGCCAGCAGTCTGGACAGGGGCCATGGCTACACCTTC,TRBJ1-2,13,TRBD1,TRBV28,.
CASSKPGQGTYEQYF,TGTGCCAGCAGCAAACCGGGACAGGGGACCTACGAGCAGTACTTC,TRBJ2-7,15,.,TRBV21-1,once
CASSLALQGFNEKLFF,TGTGCCAGCAGCTTAGCGCTACAGGGTTTTAATGAAAAACTGTTTTTT,TRBJ1-4,16,.,TRBV7-9,.
CASSPPGQSSYEQYF,TGTGCCAGCAGCCCTCCGGGACAGAGCTCCTACGAGCAGTACTTC,TRBJ2-7,15,TRBD1,TRBV25-1,.
CASSLPGLRELFF,TGTGCCAGCAGCTTACCAGGGCTAAGGGAGCTGTTTTTT,TRBJ2-2,13,.,TRBV7-2,.
CASSSPRTGNNEQFF,TGTGCCAGCAGCTCCCCCCGGACAGGGAACAATGAGCAGTTCTTC,TRBJ2-1,15,TRBD1,TRBV7-9,.
CAYTGGGGGLSTEAFF,TGTGCCTATACGGGGGGCGGGGGCGGTTTATCCACTGAAGCTTTCTTT,TRBJ1-1,16,.,TRBV5-4,.
CASRLGLAGVSSDTQYF,TGTGCCAGCAGACTGGGACTAGCGGGAGTCAGTTCAGATACGCAGTATTTT,TRBJ2-3,17,TRBD2,TRBV2,once
CASSYSRNQPQHF,TGTGCCAGCAGTTACTCGAGGAATCAGCCCCAGCATTTT,TRBJ1-5,13,.,TRBV6-5,.
CASRLGTGGSSYNSPLHF,TGTGCCAGCAGACTAGGGACAGGGGGTAGCTCCTATAATTCACCCCTCCACTTT,TRBJ1-6,18,TRBD1,TRBV27,.
CAIRGDRGSASYNSPLHF,TGTGCCATCAGGGGGGACAGGGGATCGGCATCTTATAATTCACCCCTCCACTTT,TRBJ1-6,18,TRBD1,TRBV10-3,.
CASSAGDYPTGELFF,TGTGCCAGCAGCGCGGGGGACTACCCCACCGGGGAGCTGTTTTTT,TRBJ2-2,15,TRBD2,TRBV9,.
CAILGVLNTEAFF,TGTGCCATCCTCGGGGTCTTGAACACTGAAGCTTTCTTT,TRBJ1-1,13,.,TRBV10-3,.
CASSPRDSSYEQYF,TGTGCCAGCAGTCCCAGGGACAGTTCCTACGAGCAGTACTTC,TRBJ2-7,14,TRBD1,TRBV27,.
CASSVKAGTDTQYF,TGTGCCAGCAGCGTTAAAGCGGGCACAGATACGCAGTATTTT,TRBJ2-3,14,.,TRBV9,.
CASSSDSGLADTQYF,TGTGCCAGCAGCTCCGACTCCGGATTGGCAGATACGCAGTATTTT,TRBJ2-3,15,.,TRBV11-3,few
CASSVGQGSTEAFF,TGTGCCAGCAGCGTAGGACAGGGTTCGACTGAAGCTTTCTTT,TRBJ1-1,14,TRBD1,TRBV9,once
CASSLTGSYEQYF,TGCGCCAGCAGCTTGACAGGATCCTACGAGCAGTACTTC,TRBJ2-7,13,.,TRBV5-1,.
CASSASGTGVEKLFF,TGTGCCAGCAGTGCATCCGGGACAGGGGTTGAAAAACTGTTTTTT,TRBJ1-4,15,TRBD1,TRBV25-1,.
CASRESGRYEQYF,TGTGCCAGCAGGGAGTCTGGTAGGTACGAGCAGTACTTC,TRBJ2-7,13,.,TRBV28,.
CASSLRSAGDEKLFF,TGTGCCAGCAGTTTAAGATCTGCGGGGGATGAAAAACTGTTTTTT,TRBJ1-4,15,.,TRBV28,.
CASSPPGHVNGNQPQHF,TGTGCCAGCTCACCACCGGGACACGTGAACGGCAATCAGCCCCAGCATTTT,TRBJ1-5,17,.,TRBV18,once
CASRAAGSSYEQYF,TGTGCCAGCAGGGCAGCGGGCTCTTCCTACGAGCAGTACTTC,TRBJ2-7,14,.,TRBV6-5,once